A selection of T cell receptor beta chains follows, all from one sample in a study of T cell responses to AZD1222 COVID-19 vaccine. Produced via immunoSEQ multiplex PCR; TCRdb's table is partial and in-frame only. The profile covers more than 150,000 clones, with around 92% appearing a single time and about 9.4% taken by the ten largest. Specimen: peripheral blood, collected on day 0 of AZD1222 vaccination. The receptors were gathered from an adult in good health. CDR3s include the opening cysteine and the closing phenylalanine or tryptophan. Fields, in order: D gene, J gene, CDR3 length, V gene, clone size, CDR3 DNA, CDR3 protein. The D gene is left open where the match is weak. Expanded clones are given a class, and other clones once, few, many or no size at all.

D gene: .
J gene: TRBJ1-1
CDR3 length: 15
V gene: TRBV25-1
clone size: .
CDR3 DNA: TGTGCCAGCAGTGAATATGCAGGGGTAAGCACTGAAGCTTTCTTT
CDR3 protein: CASSEYAGVSTEAFF

D gene: .
J gene: TRBJ1-4
CDR3 length: 15
V gene: TRBV7-2
clone size: .
CDR3 DNA: TGTGCCAGCAGCTTAACTGGGCCTCCTGATGAAAAACTGTTTTTT
CDR3 protein: CASSLTGPPDEKLFF

D gene: .
J gene: TRBJ1-5
CDR3 length: 18
V gene: TRBV19
clone size: .
CDR3 DNA: TGTGCCAGTAATCACTTTGGCGGGGTCACCCGACCCGATCAGCCCCAGCATTTT
CDR3 protein: CASNHFGGVTRPDQPQHF

D gene: TRBD1
J gene: TRBJ1-4
CDR3 length: 15
V gene: TRBV27
clone size: .
CDR3 DNA: TGTGCCAGCAGTCCACAGGGGGAGTCTAATGAAAAACTGTTTTTT
CDR3 protein: CASSPQGESNEKLFF

D gene: .
J gene: TRBJ2-3
CDR3 length: 13
V gene: TRBV29-1
clone size: once
CDR3 DNA: TGCAGCGTTTTTTGGGGTGTGAGAGATACGCAGTATTTT
CDR3 protein: CSVFWGVRDTQYF

D gene: .
J gene: TRBJ2-1
CDR3 length: 18
V gene: TRBV7-9
clone size: once
CDR3 DNA: TGTGCCAGCAGCTTAGAGGTTTATGGCAGGGCCCCTGACAATGAGCAGTTCTTC
CDR3 protein: CASSLEVYGRAPDNEQFF

D gene: .
J gene: TRBJ1-1
CDR3 length: 14
V gene: TRBV6-5
clone size: .
CDR3 DNA: TGTGCCAGCAGCCGGGACGTTGGGAACACTGAAGCTTTCTTT
CDR3 protein: CASSRDVGNTEAFF

D gene: .
J gene: TRBJ2-2
CDR3 length: 16
V gene: TRBV9
clone size: .
CDR3 DNA: TGTGCCAGCAGCTCTAAAACGGGACAAAACACCGGGGAGCTGTTTTTT
CDR3 protein: CASSSKTGQNTGELFF

D gene: .
J gene: TRBJ1-3
CDR3 length: 16
V gene: TRBV5-5
clone size: .
CDR3 DNA: TGTGCCAGCAGCTTGGTAGCGATATTCTCTGGAAACACCATATATTTT
CDR3 protein: CASSLVAIFSGNTIYF

D gene: .
J gene: TRBJ1-4
CDR3 length: 17
V gene: TRBV6-4
clone size: .
CDR3 DNA: TGTGCCAGCAGTGACCAGGCCCGAGGTTGGACTAATGAAAAACTGTTTTTT
CDR3 protein: CASSDQARGWTNEKLFF

D gene: .
J gene: TRBJ1-1
CDR3 length: 14
V gene: TRBV7-2
clone size: .
CDR3 DNA: TGTGCCAGCAGCTCAAGACAGACGAACACTGAAGCTTTCTTT
CDR3 protein: CASSSRQTNTEAFF

D gene: TRBD1
J gene: TRBJ2-1
CDR3 length: 16
V gene: TRBV18
clone size: .
CDR3 DNA: TGTGCCAGCTCAACAGCACCGACAGGGAAGGCAAATGAGCAGTTCTTC
CDR3 protein: CASSTAPTGKANEQFF

D gene: .
J gene: TRBJ1-6
CDR3 length: 16
V gene: TRBV14
clone size: .
CDR3 DNA: TGTGCCAGCAGCCAAGGCATCGTAGCGAGGAATTCACCCCTCCACTTT
CDR3 protein: CASSQGIVARNSPLHF

D gene: TRBD1
J gene: TRBJ1-1
CDR3 length: 14
V gene: TRBV25-1
clone size: .
CDR3 DNA: TGTGCCAGCGGCAGGGGGCTCGGATACACTGAAGCTTTCTTT
CDR3 protein: CASGRGLGYTEAFF

D gene: TRBD1
J gene: TRBJ1-6
CDR3 length: 16
V gene: TRBV18
clone size: .
CDR3 DNA: TGTGCCAGCTCACCAGAGGGGACAGGGTCTAATTCACCCCTCCACTTT
CDR3 protein: CASSPEGTGSNSPLHF

D gene: TRBD1
J gene: TRBJ1-1
CDR3 length: 14
V gene: TRBV7-2
clone size: .
CDR3 DNA: TGTGCCAGCAGCAAGACAGGGCTGAACACTGAAGCTTTCTTT
CDR3 protein: CASSKTGLNTEAFF

D gene: .
J gene: TRBJ2-1
CDR3 length: 16
V gene: TRBV7-9
clone size: .
CDR3 DNA: TGTGCCAGCAGCTTATGGGTTCTAAGCTCCTACAATGAGCAGTTCTTC
CDR3 protein: CASSLWVLSSYNEQFF

D gene: TRBD1
J gene: TRBJ2-6
CDR3 length: 16
V gene: TRBV19
clone size: .
CDR3 DNA: TGTGCCAGTAGTATGACAGGGGTCTCTGGGGCCAACGTCCTGACTTTC
CDR3 protein: CASSMTGVSGANVLTF

D gene: .
J gene: TRBJ2-3
CDR3 length: 17
V gene: TRBV19
clone size: .
CDR3 DNA: TGTGCCAGTAGTACCGAAGGACAGGTTCGGGGGACAGATACGCAGTATTTT
CDR3 protein: CASSTEGQVRGTDTQYF

D gene: TRBD1
J gene: TRBJ1-2
CDR3 length: 17
V gene: TRBV27
clone size: .
CDR3 DNA: TGTGCCAGCAGACAACTGACAGGGTCCACTCCCGCGGATGGCTACACCTTC
CDR3 protein: CASRQLTGSTPADGYTF

D gene: .
J gene: TRBJ1-1
CDR3 length: 16
V gene: TRBV7-2
clone size: once
CDR3 DNA: TGTGCCAGCAGCCCCCGAGGTGGCACCGCTAACACTGAAGCTTTCTTT
CDR3 protein: CASSPRGGTANTEAFF

D gene: .
J gene: TRBJ1-1
CDR3 length: 16
V gene: TRBV5-1
clone size: .
CDR3 DNA: TGCGCCAGCAGCTTGGGGGTCGGCAGGGGTGTTACTGAAGCTTTCTTT
CDR3 protein: CASSLGVGRGVTEAFF

D gene: .
J gene: TRBJ1-1
CDR3 length: 13
V gene: TRBV30
clone size: .
CDR3 DNA: TGTGCCTGGAGTGTACGCAGGAACACTGAAGCTTTCTTT
CDR3 protein: CAWSVRRNTEAFF

D gene: TRBD1
J gene: TRBJ2-7
CDR3 length: 15
V gene: TRBV5-6
clone size: .
CDR3 DNA: TGTGCCAGCAGCCCGGGGACAGGGGGAAATTACGAGCAGTACTTC
CDR3 protein: CASSPGTGGNYEQYF

D gene: .
J gene: TRBJ1-3
CDR3 length: 16
V gene: TRBV9
clone size: .
CDR3 DNA: TGTGCCAGCAGCGTAGGGCCAGATCGAGTCGGAAACACCATATATTTT
CDR3 protein: CASSVGPDRVGNTIYF

D gene: .
J gene: TRBJ1-6
CDR3 length: 15
V gene: TRBV7-8
clone size: .
CDR3 DNA: TGTGCCAGCAGCTTAGTAGGCGGGGGCAGATCACCCCTCCACTTT
CDR3 protein: CASSLVGGGRSPLHF

D gene: TRBD1
J gene: TRBJ1-6
CDR3 length: 14
V gene: TRBV3-1/TRBV3-2
clone size: .
CDR3 DNA: TGTGCCAGCAGTCGGGACAGTTCCGATTCACCCCTCCACTTT
CDR3 protein: CASSRDSSDSPLHF

D gene: .
J gene: TRBJ1-4
CDR3 length: 14
V gene: TRBV30
clone size: .
CDR3 DNA: TGTGCCTGGAGTTTCGGGCAGGGAAGAGAAAAACTGTTTTTT
CDR3 protein: CAWSFGQGREKLFF

D gene: .
J gene: TRBJ2-7
CDR3 length: 13
V gene: TRBV12-3/TRBV12-4
clone size: .
CDR3 DNA: TGTGCCAGCAGTTTAAAGCTCAGCTACGAGCAGTACTTC
CDR3 protein: CASSLKLSYEQYF

D gene: .
J gene: TRBJ1-1
CDR3 length: 13
V gene: TRBV3-1/TRBV3-2
clone size: .
CDR3 DNA: TGTGCCAGCAGTTCAGGGTTCGGCACTGAAGCTTTCTTT
CDR3 protein: CASSSGFGTEAFF

D gene: TRBD1
J gene: TRBJ1-1
CDR3 length: 11
V gene: TRBV3-1/TRBV3-2
clone size: once
CDR3 DNA: TGTGCCAGCAGCTTCGGACAGGGAGCTTTCTTT
CDR3 protein: CASSFGQGAFF

D gene: .
J gene: TRBJ1-1
CDR3 length: 14
V gene: TRBV28
clone size: .
CDR3 DNA: TGTGCCAGCAGTTTTTCGGGGGGGAACACTGAAGCTTTCTTT
CDR3 protein: CASSFSGGNTEAFF

D gene: .
J gene: TRBJ2-5
CDR3 length: 14
V gene: TRBV7-9
clone size: .
CDR3 DNA: TGTGCCAGCAGCGCGGGACAGCCGGGGGAGACCCAGTACTTC
CDR3 protein: CASSAGQPGETQYF

D gene: TRBD2
J gene: TRBJ2-5
CDR3 length: 13
V gene: TRBV12-3/TRBV12-4
clone size: .
CDR3 DNA: TGTGCCAGCAGTCATAGCGGGAGCGAGACCCAGTACTTC
CDR3 protein: CASSHSGSETQYF

D gene: .
J gene: TRBJ2-1
CDR3 length: 15
V gene: TRBV27
clone size: .
CDR3 DNA: TGTGCCAGCAGTCTTTCAGGCAACTCCTACAATGAGCAGTTCTTC
CDR3 protein: CASSLSGNSYNEQFF

D gene: TRBD1
J gene: TRBJ1-1
CDR3 length: 13
V gene: TRBV28
clone size: .
CDR3 DNA: TGTGCCAGCAGTTTCCCAGGGGGCGAGATGGCTTTCTTT
CDR3 protein: CASSFPGGEMAFF

D gene: TRBD1
J gene: TRBJ2-5
CDR3 length: 14
V gene: TRBV5-1
clone size: .
CDR3 DNA: TGCGCCAGCAGCTTCGGGACAGGGCTGGAGACCCAGTACTTC
CDR3 protein: CASSFGTGLETQYF